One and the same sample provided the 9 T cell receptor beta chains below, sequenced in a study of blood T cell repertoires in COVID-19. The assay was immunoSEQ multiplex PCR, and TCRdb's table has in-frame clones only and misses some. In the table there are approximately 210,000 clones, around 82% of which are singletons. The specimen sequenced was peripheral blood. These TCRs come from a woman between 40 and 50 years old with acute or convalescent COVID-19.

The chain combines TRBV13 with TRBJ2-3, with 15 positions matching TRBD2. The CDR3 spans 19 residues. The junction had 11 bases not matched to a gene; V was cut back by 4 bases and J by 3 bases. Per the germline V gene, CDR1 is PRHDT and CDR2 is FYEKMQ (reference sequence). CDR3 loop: CASSSKGLAGGPKTDTQYF. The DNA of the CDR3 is TGTGCCAGCAGCTCCAAAGGACTAGCGGGGGGGCCTAAAACAGATACGCAGTATTTT.

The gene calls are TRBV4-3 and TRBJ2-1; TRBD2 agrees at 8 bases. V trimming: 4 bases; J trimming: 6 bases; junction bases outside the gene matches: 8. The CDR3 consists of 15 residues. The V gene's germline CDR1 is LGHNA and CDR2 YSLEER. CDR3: CASSLGAGVRNEQFF. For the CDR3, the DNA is TGCGCCAGCAGCCTCGGAGCGGGAGTGCGCAATGAGCAGTTCTTC.

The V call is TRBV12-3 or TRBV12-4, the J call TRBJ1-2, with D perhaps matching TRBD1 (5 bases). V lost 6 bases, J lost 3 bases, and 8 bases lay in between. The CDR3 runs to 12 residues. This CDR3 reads CASSVQDYGYTF. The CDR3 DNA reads TGTGCCAGCAGCGTACAGGACTATGGCTACACCTTC.

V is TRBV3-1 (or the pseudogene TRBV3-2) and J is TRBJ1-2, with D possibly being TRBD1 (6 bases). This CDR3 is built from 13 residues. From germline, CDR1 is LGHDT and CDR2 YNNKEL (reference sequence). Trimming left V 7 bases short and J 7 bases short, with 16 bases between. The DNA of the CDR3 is TGTGCCAGCAATAGGGGAGGGGGGTCTGGCTACACCTTC. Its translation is CASNRGGGSGYTF.

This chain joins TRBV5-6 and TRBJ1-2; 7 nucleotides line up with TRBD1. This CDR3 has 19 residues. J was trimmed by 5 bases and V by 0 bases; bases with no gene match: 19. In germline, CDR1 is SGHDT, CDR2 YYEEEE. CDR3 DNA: TGTGCCAGCAGCTTGGGTGAGACTCGACTCCATCAGGGGGTTTATGGCTACACCTTC. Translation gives CASSLGETRLHQGVYGYTF.

CDR3 nucleotide sequence: TGTGCCAGTAGTATAGGGGGGACAATTGACTATGGCTACACCTTC. Its protein is CASSIGGTIDYGYTF. The chain recombines TRBV19 with TRBJ1-2, with D perhaps matching TRBD1 (6 bases). In germline, CDR1 is LNHDA, CDR2 SQIVND (reference sequence). The V gene lost 1 base and the J gene lost 3 bases, with 12 bases spanning the gap. The CDR3 loop spans 15 amino acids. Variable domain in full (rest from reference TRBV19 and TRBJ1-2): DGGITQSPKYLFRKEGQNVTLSCEQNLNHDAMYWYRQDPGQGLRLIYYSQIVNDFQKGDIAEGYSVSREKKESFPLTVTSAQKNPTAFYLCASSIGGTIDYGYTFGSGTRLTVV.

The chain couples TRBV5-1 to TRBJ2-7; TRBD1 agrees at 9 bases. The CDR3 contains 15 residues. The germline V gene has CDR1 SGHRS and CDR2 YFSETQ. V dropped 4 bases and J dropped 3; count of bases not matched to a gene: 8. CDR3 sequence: CASSPRTGVGYEQYF. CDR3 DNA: TGCGCCAGCAGCCCGCGGACAGGGGTGGGCTACGAGCAGTACTTC.

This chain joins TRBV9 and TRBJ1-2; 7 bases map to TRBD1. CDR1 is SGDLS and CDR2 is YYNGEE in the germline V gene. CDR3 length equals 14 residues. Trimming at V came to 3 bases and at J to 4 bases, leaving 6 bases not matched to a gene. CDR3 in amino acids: CASSARGQFYGYTF. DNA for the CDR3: TGTGCCAGCAGCGCCCGGGGACAGTTCTATGGCTACACCTTC.

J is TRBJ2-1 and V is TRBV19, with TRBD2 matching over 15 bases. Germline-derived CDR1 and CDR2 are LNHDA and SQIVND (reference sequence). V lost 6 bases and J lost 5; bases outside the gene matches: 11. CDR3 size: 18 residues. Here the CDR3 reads CASREGLAGGRRNNEQFF. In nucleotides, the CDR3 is TGTGCCAGTAGAGAGGGACTAGCGGGGGGACGAAGAAACAATGAGCAGTTCTTC.